This TCR beta chain was sequenced in a study of metastatic and nonmetastatic thyroid tumors. No treatment had been given to any patient before thyroid surgery. TCRdb re-called clones via MiXCR from the PCR reads. Of about 40,000 clones listed, 25% to 30% are singletons. The clonotype was recovered from a male donor with papillary thyroid cancer or a benign thyroid nodule (not recorded which). Some clones in this sample may be carry-over from other donors' samples. The sample taken for sequencing was blood.

CDR3 amino acids: CSASLPPLHF. The CDR3 nucleotides read TGCAGTGCTAGTCTGCCACCCCTCCACTTT. The rearrangement links TRBV20-1 to TRBJ1-6; D remains unclear. The V end lost 3 bases, the J end lost 11 bases, and 5 bases lay between the germline ends. Per germline, CDR1 DFQATT and CDR2 SNEGSKA (reference sequence). The CDR3 totals 10 residues.